This T cell receptor beta chain was obtained from a study of post-analysis software for immune sequencing data. Germline CDR1 SGHRS, CDR2 YFSETQ. V lost 4 bases to trimming and J lost 8 bases, with 15 bases between them. There are 13 residues in the CDR3. As concerns this clonotype: Its target is not known.

Study-wide points: Same-batch preparations were strongly co-clustered by F measure. Roughly five TRBV segments occurring more often in patients than controls included TRBV5-6, TRBV5-1 and TRBV20-1.

Incorporated into the TCR beta cDNA libraries were unique molecular identifiers, which served to reduce PCR and sequencing biases. TCRdb reprocessed the PCR reads with MiXCR, giving one entry per CDR3 protein. The data hold around 160,000 distinct CDR3 sequences, with roughly 35% observed a single time. Sequenced material: blood, taken after autologous hematopoietic stem cell transplantation. This clonotype was sampled from a girl aged 5-17 years with multiple sclerosis. The gene calls are TRBV5-1 and TRBJ1-1; perhaps TRBD1 as D (6 bases). DNA for the CDR3: TGCGCCAGCAGCGAGGGCCCGGGACAAGAAGCTTTCTTT. This gives the protein CASSEGPGQEAFF.